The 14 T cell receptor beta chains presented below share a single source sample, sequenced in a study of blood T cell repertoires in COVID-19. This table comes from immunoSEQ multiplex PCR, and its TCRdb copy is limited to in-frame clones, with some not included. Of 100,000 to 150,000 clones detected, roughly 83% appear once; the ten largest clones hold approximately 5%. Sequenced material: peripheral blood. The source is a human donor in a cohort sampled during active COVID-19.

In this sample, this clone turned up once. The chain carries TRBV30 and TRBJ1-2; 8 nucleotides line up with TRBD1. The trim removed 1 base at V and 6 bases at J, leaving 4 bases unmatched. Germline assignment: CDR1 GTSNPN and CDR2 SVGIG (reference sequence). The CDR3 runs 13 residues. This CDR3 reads CAWSEDRANGYTF. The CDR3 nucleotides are TGTGCCTGGAGTGAGGACAGGGCGAATGGCTACACCTTC.

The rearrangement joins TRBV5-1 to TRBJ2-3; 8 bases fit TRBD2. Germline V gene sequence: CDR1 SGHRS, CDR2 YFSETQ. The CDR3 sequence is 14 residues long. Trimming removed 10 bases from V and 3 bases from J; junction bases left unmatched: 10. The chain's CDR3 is CASTTGGPTDTQYF. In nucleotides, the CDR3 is TGCGCCTCAACTACGGGAGGGCCTACAGATACGCAGTATTTT. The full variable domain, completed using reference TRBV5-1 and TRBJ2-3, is KAGVTQTPRYLIKTRGQQVTLSCSPISGHRSVSWYQQTPGQGLQFLFEYFSETQRNKGNFPGRFSGRQFSNSRSEMNVSTLELGDSALYLCASTTGGPTDTQYFGPGTRLTVL.

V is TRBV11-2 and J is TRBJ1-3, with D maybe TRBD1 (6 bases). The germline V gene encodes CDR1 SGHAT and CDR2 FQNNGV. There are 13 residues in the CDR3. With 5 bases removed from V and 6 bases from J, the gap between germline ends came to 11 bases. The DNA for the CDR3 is TGTGCCAGCAGCCCGGGGGGCACAAACACCATATATTTT. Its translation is CASSPGGTNTIYF.

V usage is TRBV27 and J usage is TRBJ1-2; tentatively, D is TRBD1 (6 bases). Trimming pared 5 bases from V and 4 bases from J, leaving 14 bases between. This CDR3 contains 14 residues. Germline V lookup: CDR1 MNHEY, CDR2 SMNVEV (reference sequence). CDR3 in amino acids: CASSLTGQRYGYTF. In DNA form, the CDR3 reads TGTGCCAGCAGTCTCACGGGACAACGCTATGGCTACACCTTC.

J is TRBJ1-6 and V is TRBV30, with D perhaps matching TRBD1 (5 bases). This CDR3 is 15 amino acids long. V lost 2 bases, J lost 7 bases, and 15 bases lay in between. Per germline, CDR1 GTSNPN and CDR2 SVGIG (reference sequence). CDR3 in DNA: TGTGCCTGGAGTCAGGACGGGGGTCGGAATTCACCCCTCCACTTT. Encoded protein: CAWSQDGGRNSPLHF.

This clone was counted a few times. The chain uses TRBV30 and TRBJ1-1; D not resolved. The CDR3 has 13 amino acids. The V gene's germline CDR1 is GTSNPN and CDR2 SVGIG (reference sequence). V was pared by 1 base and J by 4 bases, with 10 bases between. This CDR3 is CAWSAQLSTEAFF. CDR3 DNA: TGTGCCTGGAGTGCCCAACTTAGCACTGAAGCTTTCTTT.

This CDR3 reads CASSLKGLIYNEQFF. CDR3 nucleotide sequence: TGTGCCAGCAGCTTAAAAGGACTAATTTACAATGAGCAGTTCTTC. The genes are TRBV7-2 and TRBJ2-1; maybe TRBD2 (6 bases). Trimming removed 2 bases from V and 4 bases from J, with 12 bases in between. The CDR3 consists of 15 residues. Germline V gives CDR1 SGHTA, CDR2 FQGNSA. Looking up the rest from reference TRBV7-2 and TRBJ2-1 gives the full variable domain: GAGVSQSPSNKVTEKGKDVELRCDPISGHTALYWYRQSLGQGLEFLIYFQGNSAPDKSGLPSDRFSAERTGGSVSTLTIQRTQQEDSAVYLCASSLKGLIYNEQFFGPGTRLTVL.

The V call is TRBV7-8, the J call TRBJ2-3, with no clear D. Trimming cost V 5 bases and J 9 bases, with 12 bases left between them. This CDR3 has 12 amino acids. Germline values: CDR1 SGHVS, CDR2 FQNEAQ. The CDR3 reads CASSRQDGTQYF. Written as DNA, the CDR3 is TGTGCCAGCAGCCGCCAGGATGGGACGCAGTATTTT.

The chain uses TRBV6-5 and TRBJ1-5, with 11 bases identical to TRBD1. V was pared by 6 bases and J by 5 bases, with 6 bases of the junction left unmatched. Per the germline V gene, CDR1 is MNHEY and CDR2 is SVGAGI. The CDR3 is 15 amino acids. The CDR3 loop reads CASSRTGGGDQPQHF. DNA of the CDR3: TGTGCCAGCAGCCGGACAGGGGGCGGGGATCAGCCCCAGCATTTT.

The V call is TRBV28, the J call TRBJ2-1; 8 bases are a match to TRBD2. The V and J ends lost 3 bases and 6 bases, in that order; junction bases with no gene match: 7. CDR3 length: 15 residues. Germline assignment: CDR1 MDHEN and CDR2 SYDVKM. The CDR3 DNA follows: TGTGCCAGCAGTTTTCCGGGAGGGCCGATCAATGAGCAGTTCTTC. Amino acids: CASSFPGGPINEQFF.

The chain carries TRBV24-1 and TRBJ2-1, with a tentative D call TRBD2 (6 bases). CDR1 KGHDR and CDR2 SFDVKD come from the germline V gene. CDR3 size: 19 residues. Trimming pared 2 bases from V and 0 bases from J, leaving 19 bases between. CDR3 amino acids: CATSDSYLAADSSYNEQFF. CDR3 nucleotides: TGTGCCACCAGTGATTCCTATTTAGCGGCAGATAGCTCCTACAATGAGCAGTTCTTC.

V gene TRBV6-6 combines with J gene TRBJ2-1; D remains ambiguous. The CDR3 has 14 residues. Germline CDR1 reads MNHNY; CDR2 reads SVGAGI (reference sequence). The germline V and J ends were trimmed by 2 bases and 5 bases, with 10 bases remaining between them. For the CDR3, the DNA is TGTGCCAGCAGTTACGGCAGACTCAACAATGAGCAGTTCTTC. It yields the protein CASSYGRLNNEQFF.

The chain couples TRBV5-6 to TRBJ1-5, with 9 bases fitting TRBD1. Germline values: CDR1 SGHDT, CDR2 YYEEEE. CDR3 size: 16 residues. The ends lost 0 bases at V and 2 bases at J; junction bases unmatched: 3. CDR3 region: CASSLGDREGNQPQHF. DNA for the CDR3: TGTGCCAGCAGCTTGGGGGACAGGGAAGGCAATCAGCCCCAGCATTTT.

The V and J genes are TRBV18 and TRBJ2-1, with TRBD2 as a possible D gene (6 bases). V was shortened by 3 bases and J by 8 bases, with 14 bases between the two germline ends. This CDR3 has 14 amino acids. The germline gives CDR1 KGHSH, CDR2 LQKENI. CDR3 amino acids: CASSPPGGAHEQFF. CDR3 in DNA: TGTGCCAGCTCACCCCCCGGGGGAGCCCATGAGCAGTTCTTC.